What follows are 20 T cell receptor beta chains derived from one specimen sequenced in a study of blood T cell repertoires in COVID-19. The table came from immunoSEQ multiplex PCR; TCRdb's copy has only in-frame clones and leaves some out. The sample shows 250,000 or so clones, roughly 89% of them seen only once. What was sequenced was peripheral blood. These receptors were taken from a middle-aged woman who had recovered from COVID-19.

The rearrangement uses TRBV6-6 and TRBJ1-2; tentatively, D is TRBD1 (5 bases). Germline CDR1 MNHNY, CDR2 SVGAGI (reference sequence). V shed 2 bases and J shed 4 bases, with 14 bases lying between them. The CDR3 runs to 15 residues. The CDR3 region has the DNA TGTGCCAGCAGTTACGCGGACACGATCCGCTATGGCTACACCTTC. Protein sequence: CASSYADTIRYGYTF.

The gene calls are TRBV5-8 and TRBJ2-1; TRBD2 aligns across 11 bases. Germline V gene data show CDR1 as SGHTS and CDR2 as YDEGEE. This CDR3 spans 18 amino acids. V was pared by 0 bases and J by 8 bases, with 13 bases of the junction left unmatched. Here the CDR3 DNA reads TGTGCCAGCAGCTTGGCCAATAGCGGGAGGGTCTTTTTCGATGAGCAGTTCTTC. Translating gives CASSLANSGRVFFDEQFF.

The CDR3 nucleotides read TGTGCCACCTCTGACACTAATTCACCCCTCCACTTT. As protein: CATSDTNSPLHF. This chain connects TRBV19 to TRBJ1-6; D not certain. The ends were cut back, 10 bases at V and 6 bases at J, with 10 bases in the middle. CDR3 size: 12 residues. CDR1 and CDR2 (germline): LNHDA, SQIVND (reference sequence).

CDR3 sequence: CASSLERGQGGETQYF. DNA of the CDR3: TGTGCCAGCAGCTTAGAACGAGGACAGGGAGGAGAGACCCAGTACTTC. The chain links TRBV11-2 to TRBJ2-5; 8 bases fit TRBD1. Germline loops: CDR1 SGHAT, CDR2 FQNNGV. V lost 0 bases and J lost 4; bases outside the gene matches: 7. This CDR3 has 16 residues.

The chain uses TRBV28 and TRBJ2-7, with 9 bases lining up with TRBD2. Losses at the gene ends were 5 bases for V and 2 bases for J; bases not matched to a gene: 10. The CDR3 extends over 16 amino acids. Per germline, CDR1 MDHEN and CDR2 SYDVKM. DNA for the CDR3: TGTGCCAGCAGTCCCCATAGCGGGAGCCTAGCCTACGAGCAGTACTTC. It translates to CASSPHSGSLAYEQYF.

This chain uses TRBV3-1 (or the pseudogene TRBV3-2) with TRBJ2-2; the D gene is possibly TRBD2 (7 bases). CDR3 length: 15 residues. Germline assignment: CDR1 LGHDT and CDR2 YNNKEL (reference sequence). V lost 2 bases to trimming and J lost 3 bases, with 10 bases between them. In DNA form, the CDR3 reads TGTGCCAGCAGCCAATCGGGGGGCGACACCGGGGAGCTGTTTTTT. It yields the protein CASSQSGGDTGELFF.

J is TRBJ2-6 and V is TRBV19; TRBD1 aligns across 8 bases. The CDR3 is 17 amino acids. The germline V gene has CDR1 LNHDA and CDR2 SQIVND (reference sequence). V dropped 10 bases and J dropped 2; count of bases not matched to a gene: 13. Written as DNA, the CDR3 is TGTGCCACCATGGACAGGGCTAAGGCGGCTGGGGCCAACGTCCTGACTTTC. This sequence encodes CATMDRAKAAGANVLTF.

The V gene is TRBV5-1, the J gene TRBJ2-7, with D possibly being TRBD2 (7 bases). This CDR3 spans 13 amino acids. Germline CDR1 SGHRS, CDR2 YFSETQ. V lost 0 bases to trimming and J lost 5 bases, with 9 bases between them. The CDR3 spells CASSLGEGDEQYF. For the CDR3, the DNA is TGCGCCAGCAGCTTGGGGGAGGGGGACGAGCAGTACTTC.

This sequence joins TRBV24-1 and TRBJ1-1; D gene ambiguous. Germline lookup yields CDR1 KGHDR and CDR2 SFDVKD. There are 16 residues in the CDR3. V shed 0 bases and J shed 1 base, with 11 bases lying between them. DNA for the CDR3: TGTGCCACCAGTGATTTGCCGGGTCGGGAGAACACTGAAGCTTTCTTT. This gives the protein CATSDLPGRENTEAFF.

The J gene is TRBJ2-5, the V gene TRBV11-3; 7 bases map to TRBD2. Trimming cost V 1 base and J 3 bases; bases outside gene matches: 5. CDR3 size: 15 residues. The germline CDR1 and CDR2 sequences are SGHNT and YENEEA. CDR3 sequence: CASSLGEGREETQYF. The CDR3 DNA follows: TGTGCCAGCAGCTTAGGGGAGGGCCGCGAAGAGACCCAGTACTTC.

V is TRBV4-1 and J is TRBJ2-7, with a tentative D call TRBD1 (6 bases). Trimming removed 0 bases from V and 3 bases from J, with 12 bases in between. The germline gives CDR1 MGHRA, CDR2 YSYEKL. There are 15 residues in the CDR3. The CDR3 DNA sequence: TGCGCCAGCAGCCAAGATCCCACAGGGTACTACGAGCAGTACTTC. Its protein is CASSQDPTGYYEQYF.

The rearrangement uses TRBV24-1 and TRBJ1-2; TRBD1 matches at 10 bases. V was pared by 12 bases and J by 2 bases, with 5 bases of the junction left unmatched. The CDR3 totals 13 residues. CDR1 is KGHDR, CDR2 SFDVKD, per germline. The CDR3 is CAVWTGGNYGYTF. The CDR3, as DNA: TGTGCCGTATGGACAGGGGGAAACTATGGCTACACCTTC.

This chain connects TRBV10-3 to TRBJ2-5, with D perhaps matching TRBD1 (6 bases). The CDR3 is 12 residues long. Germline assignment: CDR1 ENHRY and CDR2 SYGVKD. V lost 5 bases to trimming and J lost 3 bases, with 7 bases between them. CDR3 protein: CAISPGEETQYF. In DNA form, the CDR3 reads TGTGCCATCAGTCCAGGGGAAGAGACCCAGTACTTC.

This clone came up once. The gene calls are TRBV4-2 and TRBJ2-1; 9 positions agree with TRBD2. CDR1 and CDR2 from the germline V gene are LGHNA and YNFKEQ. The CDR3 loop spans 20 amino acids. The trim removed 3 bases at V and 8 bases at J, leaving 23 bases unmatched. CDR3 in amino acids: CASSHPFGVAGDNKGDEQFF. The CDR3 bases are TGTGCCAGCAGCCACCCATTCGGGGTAGCGGGAGATAATAAGGGGGATGAGCAGTTCTTC.

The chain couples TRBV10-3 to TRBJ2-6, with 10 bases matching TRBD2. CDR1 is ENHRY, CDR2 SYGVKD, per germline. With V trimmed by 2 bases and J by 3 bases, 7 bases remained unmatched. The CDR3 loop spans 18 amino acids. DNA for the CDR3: TGTGCCATCAGTGAGGCTAGCGGGAGACGAAATGGGGCCAACGTCCTGACTTTC. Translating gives CAISEASGRRNGANVLTF.

This CDR3 is CASSGPGTYEQYF. Written as DNA, the CDR3 is TGCGCCAGCAGCGGTCCGGGTACCTACGAGCAGTACTTC. The chain has TRBV5-1 and TRBJ2-7; no definite D call. CDR3 length: 13 residues. Germline CDR1 reads SGHRS; CDR2 reads YFSETQ. The germline V and J ends were trimmed by 4 bases and 2 bases, with 10 bases remaining between them.

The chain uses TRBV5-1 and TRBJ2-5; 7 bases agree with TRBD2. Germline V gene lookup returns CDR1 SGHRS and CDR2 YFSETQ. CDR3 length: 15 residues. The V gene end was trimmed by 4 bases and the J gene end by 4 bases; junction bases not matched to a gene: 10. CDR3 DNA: TGCGCCAGCAGCCCGCTAAGCGGGGCCCCAGAGACCCAGTACTTC. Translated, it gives CASSPLSGAPETQYF.

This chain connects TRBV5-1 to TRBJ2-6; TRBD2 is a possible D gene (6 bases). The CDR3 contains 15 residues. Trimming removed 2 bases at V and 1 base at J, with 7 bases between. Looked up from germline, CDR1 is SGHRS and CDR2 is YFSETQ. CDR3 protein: CASSFGTSGANVLTF. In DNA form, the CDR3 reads TGCGCCAGCAGCTTCGGGACTTCTGGGGCCAACGTCCTGACTTTC.

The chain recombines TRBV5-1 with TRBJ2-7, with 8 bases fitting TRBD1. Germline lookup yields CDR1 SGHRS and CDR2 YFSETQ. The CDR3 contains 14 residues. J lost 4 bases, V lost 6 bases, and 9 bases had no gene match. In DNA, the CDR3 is TGCGCCAGCAAAACTTGGACAGGGACATACGAGCAGTACTTC. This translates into CASKTWTGTYEQYF.

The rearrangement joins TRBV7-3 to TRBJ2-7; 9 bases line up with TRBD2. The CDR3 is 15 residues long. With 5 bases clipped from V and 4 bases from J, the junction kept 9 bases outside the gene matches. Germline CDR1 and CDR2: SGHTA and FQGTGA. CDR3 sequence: CASSPLAGEKYEQYF. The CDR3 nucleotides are TGTGCCAGCAGCCCGTTAGCGGGAGAGAAGTACGAGCAGTACTTC.